Following are 14 T cell receptor beta chains from one sample sequenced in a study of blood T cell repertoires in COVID-19. Repertoires were generated with immunoSEQ multiplex PCR, while TCRdb's copy carries only in-frame clones and drops some. The table has under 30,000 clones, approximately 90% seen once. The specimen was peripheral blood. All receptors derive from a human donor in a cohort sampled during active COVID-19.

V gene TRBV4-3 combines with J gene TRBJ1-6; 10 nucleotides align to TRBD1. This CDR3 is built from 16 residues. V lost 4 bases to trimming and J lost 5 bases; unmatched junction nucleotides: 5. The germline CDR1 and CDR2 sequences are LGHNA and YSLEER. CDR3 region: CASSRTGQGDNSPLHF. The CDR3 DNA is TGCGCCAGCAGCCGAACAGGACAGGGGGATAATTCACCCCTCCACTTT.

This clone has just one count. The J gene is TRBJ2-7, the V gene TRBV5-1, with a possible D match to TRBD2 (7 bases). Germline V gene data show CDR1 as SGHRS and CDR2 as YFSETQ. V lost 4 bases, J lost 4 bases, and 15 bases lay in between. This CDR3 has 14 amino acids. The CDR3 sequence is CASSQAGAIYEQYF. The CDR3 DNA reads TGCGCCAGCAGCCAGGCGGGGGCTATTTACGAGCAGTACTTC.

The chain carries TRBV5-1 and TRBJ2-7, with 8 bases that match TRBD1. Per germline, CDR1 SGHRS and CDR2 YFSETQ. V was clipped by 1 base and J by 2 bases; unmatched bases: 5. The CDR3 consists of 15 residues. CDR3 DNA: TGCGCCAGCAGCTTGTTACCGACAGGGGCCTACGAGCAGTACTTC. As protein: CASSLLPTGAYEQYF.

This sequence joins TRBV5-6 and TRBJ1-6; the match to TRBD1 covers 9 bases. The CDR3 contains 14 residues. Looked up from germline, CDR1 is SGHDT and CDR2 is YYEEEE. Trimming cost V 2 bases and J 8 bases; bases outside gene matches: 2. CDR3 residues: CASSLQGAYSPLHF. The CDR3, as DNA: TGTGCCAGCAGCTTACAGGGGGCATATTCACCCCTCCACTTT. Based on the CDR3 plus reference TRBV5-6 and TRBJ1-6, the full variable domain is DAGVTQSPTHLIKTRGQQVTLRCSPKSGHDTVSWYQQALGQGPQFIFQYYEEEERQRGNFPDRFSGHQFPNYSSELNVNALLLGDSALYLCASSLQGAYSPLHFGNGTRLTVT.

The genes are TRBV10-3 and TRBJ2-5, with 14 bases matching TRBD2. The V segment lost 2 bases and the J segment 5 bases; nucleotides outside the gene matches: 1. The CDR3 runs 15 residues. Germline lookup yields CDR1 ENHRY and CDR2 SYGVKD. CDR3 loop: CAISERTSGGETQYF. CDR3 sequence (DNA): TGTGCCATCAGTGAGAGGACTAGCGGGGGGGAGACCCAGTACTTC.

V is TRBV7-2 and J is TRBJ1-3; D unresolved. Germline V CDR1 and CDR2: SGHTA, FQGNSA. The ends were cut back, 1 base at V and 1 base at J, with 14 bases in the middle. The CDR3 is made up of 17 amino acids. The CDR3 reads CASSLGHVRGSGNTIYF. The CDR3 DNA reads TGTGCCAGCAGCTTAGGTCACGTAAGAGGGTCTGGAAACACCATATATTTT.

This clone was seen more than once but under ten times. The chain couples TRBV11-1 to TRBJ1-1; a possible D gene is TRBD1 (5 bases). The germline V gene encodes CDR1 SGHAT and CDR2 FQDESV (reference sequence). The CDR3 extends over 16 amino acids. Deletions cut 1 base from V and 7 bases from J, with 19 bases between. DNA of the CDR3: TGTGCCAGCAGCTTAGATTCCGGCAGGCCGGGGGGTGAAGCTTTCTTT. It encodes CASSLDSGRPGGEAFF.

The rearrangement uses TRBV28 and TRBJ1-5; D remains unclear. Trimming shortened V by 0 bases and J by 5 bases, and 5 bases separated the two germline ends. The CDR3 consists of 13 residues. Germline CDR1 reads MDHEN; CDR2 reads SYDVKM. This CDR3 reads CASSLWGDQPQHF. CDR3 in DNA: TGTGCCAGCAGTTTATGGGGCGATCAGCCCCAGCATTTT.

CDR3 coding DNA: TGCGCCAGCAGCCAAGATCTCGGAGTAAATCAGCCCCAGCATTTT. Translating gives CASSQDLGVNQPQHF. The chain carries TRBV4-3 and TRBJ1-5, with no clear D. The CDR3 length is 15 residues. Trimming took off 0 bases at V and 4 bases at J, with 10 bases between the two ends. Per germline, CDR1 LGHNA and CDR2 YSLEER.

CDR3 amino acids: CASSSGLDLPQYF. In nucleotides, the CDR3 is TGTGCCAGCAGCTCGGGACTAGACCTCCCGCAGTATTTT. This chain uses TRBV7-3 with TRBJ2-3; 8 positions agree with TRBD2. This CDR3 has 13 residues. Per germline, CDR1 SGHTA and CDR2 FQGTGA. The J segment lost 10 bases and the V segment lost 4 bases, leaving 7 bases of the junction unmatched.

This clone was seen a handful of times. The chain has TRBV4-3 and TRBJ2-3; no clear D gene. CDR1 and CDR2 (germline): LGHNA, YSLEER. Trimming shortened V by 0 bases and J by 7 bases, and 8 bases separated the two germline ends. The CDR3 sequence is 13 residues long. Here the CDR3 DNA reads TGCGCCAGCAGCCAAGAGATTAGCAATACGCAGTATTTT. It yields the protein CASSQEISNTQYF.

The V call is TRBV4-2, the J call TRBJ2-3; 8 nucleotides align to TRBD1. J gave up 6 bases and V 0 bases, and 8 bases lay outside the gene matches. The CDR3 extends over 16 amino acids. Germline CDR1 reads LGHNA; CDR2 reads YNFKEQ. This CDR3 is CASSQEGGTGVDTQYF. The DNA of the CDR3 is TGTGCCAGCAGCCAAGAAGGGGGGACAGGCGTTGATACGCAGTATTTT.

This sequence joins TRBV28 and TRBJ2-7; D is ambiguous. Trimming took off 4 bases at V and 2 bases at J, with 9 bases between the two ends. The germline V gene has CDR1 MDHEN and CDR2 SYDVKM. CDR3 length equals 13 residues. The CDR3 DNA follows: TGTGCCAGCAGTTCCCTAGTTACCTACGAGCAGTACTTC. Amino acids: CASSSLVTYEQYF.

V is TRBV28 and J is TRBJ2-3; TRBD2 agrees at 8 bases. With 2 bases clipped from V and 1 base from J, the junction kept 5 bases outside the gene matches. The CDR3 is made up of 16 amino acids. Germline-derived CDR1 and CDR2 are MDHEN and SYDVKM. CDR3 nucleotides: TGTGCCAGCAGTTTAGTAGCGGGGAAGGGCACAGATACGCAGTATTTT. Translating gives CASSLVAGKGTDTQYF.